These T cell receptor beta chains were read from a single sample in a study of cytomegalovirus exposure and HLA in healthy donors. Profiled with immunoSEQ multiplex PCR; TCRdb holds only in-frame clones, not every one. The sample totals about 150,000 clones. The sequencing input was PBMCs. The source of these receptors is a woman in her fifties or sixties in good health and CMV-seronegative. The CDR3 runs from the conserved cysteine through the conserved F or W. D genes are given only for firm matches.

len	d_gene	v_gene	j_gene	CDR3aa	CDR3nt
16	TRBD1	TRBV5-5	TRBJ2-3	CASSLSGTGTTDTQYF	TGTGCCAGCAGCTTGTCCGGGACAGGGACCACAGATACGCAGTATTTT
16	TRBD1	TRBV25-1	TRBJ2-7	CASSELTGTGDAEQYF	TGTGCCAGCAGTGAACTAACCGGGACAGGGGACGCCGAGCAGTACTTC
16	.	TRBV7-3	TRBJ2-1	CASSLKVSSEANEQFF	TGTGCCAGCAGCTTAAAGGTTAGCAGCGAGGCAAATGAGCAGTTCTTC
17	TRBD1	TRBV15	TRBJ1-2	CATSRDRDRARNYGYTF	TGTGCCACCAGCAGAGATCGGGACAGGGCAAGAAACTATGGCTACACCTTC
19	TRBD1	TRBV7-8	TRBJ2-6	CASDSGTVFLSSGANVLTF	TGTGCCAGCGATTCCGGGACAGTTTTTTTAAGCTCTGGGGCCAACGTCCTGACTTTC
14	TRBD2	TRBV29-1	TRBJ2-3	CSVLPSGPTDTQYF	TGCAGCGTTTTGCCTAGCGGGCCCACAGATACGCAGTATTTT
17	TRBD2	TRBV4-1	TRBJ2-3	CASRTSGGAESTDTQYF	TGCGCCAGCAGGACTAGCGGGGGGGCCGAAAGCACAGATACGCAGTATTTT
15	.	TRBV6-1	TRBJ2-5	CASRRSPRRGETQYF	TGTGCCAGCCGTAGATCCCCAAGGCGGGGAGAGACCCAGTACTTC
15	TRBD2	TRBV28	TRBJ2-7	CASRPQRGSFNEQYF	TGTGCCAGCAGACCGCAACGCGGGAGTTTCAACGAGCAGTACTTC
14	TRBD1	TRBV7-2	TRBJ2-7	CASSLGTAGGEQYF	TGTGCCAGCAGCTTAGGCACGGCAGGGGGCGAGCAGTACTTC
17	TRBD2	TRBV19	TRBJ2-5	CASSIGRVAGGQETQYF	TGTGCCAGTAGTATAGGGAGGGTAGCGGGGGGTCAAGAGACCCAGTACTTC
14	TRBD1	TRBV6-1	TRBJ1-2	CASSVGGTVYGYTF	TGTGCCAGCAGTGTCGGCGGGACAGTCTATGGCTACACCTTC
15	.	TRBV6-5	TRBJ2-2	CASSYSDTNTGELFF	TGTGCCAGCAGTTACTCCGACACGAACACCGGGGAGCTGTTTTTT
15	TRBD2	TRBV2	TRBJ2-7	CASRTGLATLYEQYF	TGTGCCAGCAGGACGGGACTAGCGACCCTCTACGAGCAGTACTTC
13	TRBD1	TRBV6-1	TRBJ1-5	CASSRGVHQPQHF	TGTGCCAGCAGCAGGGGGGTTCATCAGCCCCAGCATTTT
15	TRBD2	TRBV10-3	TRBJ2-7	CAISVLAGARGEQYF	TGTGCCATCAGTGTACTAGCGGGAGCCAGAGGCGAGCAGTACTTC
15	TRBD1	TRBV2	TRBJ1-3	CASSDSTGGRNTIYF	TGTGCCAGCAGTGATTCTACAGGGGGAAGAAACACCATATATTTT
15	TRBD1	TRBV25-1	TRBJ1-6	CASSPGDRGRSPLHF	TGTGCCAGCAGTCCAGGGGACAGGGGACGTTCACCCCTCCACTTT
13	.	TRBV28	TRBJ1-2	CATGRGFNYGYTF	TGTGCCACCGGACGGGGATTTAACTATGGCTACACCTTC